The present entry profiles one TCR beta chain with its context. The target of this receptor is not known. No per-base quality is available; no much larger clone lies one base away. This specimen comes from a study of blood T cell repertoires in COVID-19 (dated by TCRdb to the early 2020s). Regarding the study in general: Samples covering the acute and convalescent phases of COVID-19 were provided by collaborators in the United States, Italy and Spain. Deeply sampled blood TCRbeta repertoires from subjects exposed to, actively infected with, or recovered from COVID-19 were included in the dataset. The prospective study material was composed of cDNA or gDNA derived from T cells, B-cell-depleted T cells, or PBMCs. A freely available public database, intended as a resource for researchers studying the immune response to SARS-CoV-2, is where the repertoires were released. HLA class I and class II types, where available, came from metadata supplied by the sample provider rather than from assay-based typing. Nearly every sample came with metadata listing a de-identified subject ID, COVID-19 status, age in years and sex. Samples were obtained from the ongoing ImmuneRACE study (first 160 participants) and from 1,254 subjects provided by 6 global collaborators.

Collaborating institutions collected whole blood in K2EDTA tubes following their own protocols. For TCRbeta analysis, collaborators shipped samples as frozen whole blood, isolated PBMCs, or DNA extracted from either of those sample types. Overall study results and their limits: Clinical and demographic metadata were provided uncurated, with the amount varying by source and participant.

Spanning cysteine to phenylalanine, the CDR3 consists of 15 amino acids. The entry retains the CDR3 DNA only, 45 bases that are in frame from base 1. The germline V gene gives CDR1 as SGHAT and CDR2 as FQNNGV. The germline V end is reduced by 3 bases and the J end by 4 bases; junction bases left unmatched: 6. The immunoSEQ Assay, a bias-controlled multiplex PCR, was used to amplify TCRbeta CDR3 regions from genomic DNA. Per the original workflow: Within the assay, amplification of reference gene primers was used to estimate how many nucleated cells each sample contained. To quantify the absolute abundance of each unique TCRbeta CDR3 rearrangement, sequence reads were collapsed and filtered. For each sample, productive Simpson clonality was calculated by taking the square root of Simpson's diversity index across productive rearrangements. The table comes from immuneACCESS by way of TCRdb, which keeps in-frame sequences with V and J called. Part of the clones is missing from these tables; in studies checked, under half for an unresolved V gene and the rest for unknown reasons. V and J calls and clone size are those listed in that table; D and trimming were worked out from the DNA. The sample has over 120,000 clones on record, over 60% of them singletons. Roughly 9% of the sample is taken by the ten largest.

The TCR comes from a woman aged 45 to 65 with active or convalescent COVID-19. The V gene is TRBV11-2 and the J gene is TRBJ2-7; 10 of the junction bases match TRBD2. Sequencing used peripheral blood. The CDR3 region reads CASSFLAGVVYEQYF. The DNA reads TGTGCCAGCAGCTTTCTAGCGGGGGTCGTTTACGAGCAGTACTTC.